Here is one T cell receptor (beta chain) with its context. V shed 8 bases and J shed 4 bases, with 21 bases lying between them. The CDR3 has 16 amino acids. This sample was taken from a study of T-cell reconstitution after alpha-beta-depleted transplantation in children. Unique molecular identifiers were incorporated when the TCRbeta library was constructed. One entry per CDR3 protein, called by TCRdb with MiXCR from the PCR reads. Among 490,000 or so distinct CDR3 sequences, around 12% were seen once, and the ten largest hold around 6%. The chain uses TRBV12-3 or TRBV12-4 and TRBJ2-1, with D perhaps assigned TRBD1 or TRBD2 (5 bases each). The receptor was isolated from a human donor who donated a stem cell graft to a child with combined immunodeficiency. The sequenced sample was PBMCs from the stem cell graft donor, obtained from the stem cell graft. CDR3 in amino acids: CASAWDRQGPYNEQFF. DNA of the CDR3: TGTGCCAGCGCTTGGGACCGCCAGGGCCCTTACAATGAGCAGTTCTTC.